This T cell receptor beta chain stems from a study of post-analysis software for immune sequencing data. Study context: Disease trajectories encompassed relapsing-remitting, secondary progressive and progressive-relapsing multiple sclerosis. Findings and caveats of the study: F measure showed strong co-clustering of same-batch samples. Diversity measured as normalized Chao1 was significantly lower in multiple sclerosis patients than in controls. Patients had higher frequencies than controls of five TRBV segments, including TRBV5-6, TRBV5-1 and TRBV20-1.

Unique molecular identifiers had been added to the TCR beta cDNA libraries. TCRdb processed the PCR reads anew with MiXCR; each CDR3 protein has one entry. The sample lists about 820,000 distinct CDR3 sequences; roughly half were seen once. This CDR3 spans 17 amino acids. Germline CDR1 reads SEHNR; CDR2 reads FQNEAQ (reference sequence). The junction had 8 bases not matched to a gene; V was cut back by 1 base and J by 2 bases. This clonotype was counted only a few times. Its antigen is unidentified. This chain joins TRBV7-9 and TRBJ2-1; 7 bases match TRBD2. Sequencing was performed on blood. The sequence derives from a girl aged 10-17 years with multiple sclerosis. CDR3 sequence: CASSLGFYGGTYNEQFF. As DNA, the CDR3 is TGTGCCAGCAGCTTAGGGTTCTACGGGGGGACCTACAATGAGCAGTTCTTC.